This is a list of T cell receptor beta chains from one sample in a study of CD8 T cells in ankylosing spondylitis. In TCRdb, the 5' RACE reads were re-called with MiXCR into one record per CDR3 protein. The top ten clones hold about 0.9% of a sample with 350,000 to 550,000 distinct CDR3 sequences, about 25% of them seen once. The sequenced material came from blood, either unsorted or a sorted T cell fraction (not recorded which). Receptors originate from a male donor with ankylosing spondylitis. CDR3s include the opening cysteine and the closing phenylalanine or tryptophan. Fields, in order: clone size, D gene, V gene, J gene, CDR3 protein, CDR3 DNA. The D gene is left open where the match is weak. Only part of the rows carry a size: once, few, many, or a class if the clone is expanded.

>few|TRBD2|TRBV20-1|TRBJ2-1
CSAGLAVVGEQFF
TGCAGTGCCGGACTAGCGGTTGTTGGTGAGCAGTTCTTC
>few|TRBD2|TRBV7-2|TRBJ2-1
CASSLAGGGNNEQFF
TGTGCCAGCAGCTTAGCCGGGGGAGGGAACAATGAGCAGTTCTTC
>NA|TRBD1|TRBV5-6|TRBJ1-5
CASSSGTGGDRPQHF
TGTGCCAGCAGCTCCGGGACAGGGGGCGATAGGCCCCAGCATTTT
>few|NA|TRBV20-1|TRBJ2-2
CSAIRSMNTGELFF
TGCAGTGCTATCCGGTCCATGAACACCGGGGAGCTGTTTTTT
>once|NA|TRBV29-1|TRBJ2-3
CSVSTSTGTDTQYF
TGCAGCGTGTCCACTAGTACGGGAACAGATACGCAGTATTTT
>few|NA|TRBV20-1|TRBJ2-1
CSARIPGQGWNNEQFF
TGCAGTGCTAGAATCCCAGGGCAGGGTTGGAACAATGAGCAGTTCTTC
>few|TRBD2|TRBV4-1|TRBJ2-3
CASSQGGQRKRELNTQYF
TGCGCCAGCAGCCAGGGAGGTCAGAGGAAGCGGGAGTTGAATACGCAGTATTTT
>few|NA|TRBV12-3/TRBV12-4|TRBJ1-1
CASSLGPWEGAEAFF
TGTGCCAGCAGTTTAGGCCCCTGGGAGGGAGCTGAAGCTTTCTTT
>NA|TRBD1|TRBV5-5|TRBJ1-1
CASSSGTGPLGTEAFF
TGTGCCAGCAGTTCCGGGACAGGGCCTCTGGGCACTGAAGCTTTCTTT
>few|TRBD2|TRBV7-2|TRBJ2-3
CASSPGLAGPTDTQYF
TGTGCCAGCAGCCCGGGACTAGCGGGACCTACTGATACGCAGTATTTT
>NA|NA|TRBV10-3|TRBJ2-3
CAITSGDTSGDTQYF
TGTGCCATCACCAGCGGGGACACGTCGGGCGATACGCAGTATTTT
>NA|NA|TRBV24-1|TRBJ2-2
CATSDLAGELFF
TGTGCCACCAGTGATTTGGCCGGGGAGCTGTTTTTT
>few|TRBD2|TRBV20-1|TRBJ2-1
CSARDPLAGINEQFF
TGCAGTGCTAGAGATCCACTAGCGGGAATCAATGAGCAGTTCTTC
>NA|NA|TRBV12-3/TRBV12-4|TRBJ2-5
CASTLWGQETQYF
TGTGCCAGCACTCTTTGGGGCCAAGAGACCCAGTACTTC
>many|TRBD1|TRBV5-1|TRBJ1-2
CASSLEGQGASGYTF
TGCGCCAGCAGCTTGGAGGGACAGGGGGCAAGTGGCTACACCTTC
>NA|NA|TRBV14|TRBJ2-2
CASSRRLGLGDTGELFF
TGTGCCAGCAGCCGGCGACTGGGGCTGGGAGACACCGGGGAGCTGTTTTTT
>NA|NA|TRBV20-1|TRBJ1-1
CSAKGRVWTEAFF
TGCAGTGCTAAGGGGAGGGTGTGGACTGAAGCTTTCTTT
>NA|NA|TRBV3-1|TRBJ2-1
CASIIAPGRGEQFF
TGTGCCAGCATAATAGCACCAGGACGGGGTGAGCAGTTCTTC
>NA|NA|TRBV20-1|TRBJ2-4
CSARDRSFIQYF
TGCAGTGCTAGAGACAGGTCGTTCATTCAGTACTTC
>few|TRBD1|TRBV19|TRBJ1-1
CASSPQQGAEAFF
TGTGCCAGTAGTCCACAACAGGGGGCTGAAGCTTTCTTT
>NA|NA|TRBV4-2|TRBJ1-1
CASSQEPRVDTEAFF
TGTGCCAGCAGCCAAGAACCCAGGGTAGATACTGAAGCTTTCTTT
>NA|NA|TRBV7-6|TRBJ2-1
CASSWGNSEEQFF
TGTGCCAGCAGCTGGGGGAACTCAGAGGAGCAGTTCTTC
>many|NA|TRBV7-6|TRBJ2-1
CASSLAGSMNEQFF
TGTGCCAGCAGCTTAGCGGGTAGCATGAATGAGCAGTTCTTC
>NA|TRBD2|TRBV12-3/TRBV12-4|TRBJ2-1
CASRAGTSGYEQFF
TGTGCCAGCAGAGCCGGGACTAGCGGGTATGAGCAGTTCTTC
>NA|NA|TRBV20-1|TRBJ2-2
CSAKTGATGELFF
TGCAGTGCTAAGACAGGTGCCACCGGGGAGCTGTTTTTT
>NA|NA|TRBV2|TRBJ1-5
CATYPGGNQPQHF
TGTGCCACCTATCCAGGAGGGAATCAGCCCCAGCATTTT
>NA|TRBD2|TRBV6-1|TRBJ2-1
CASGGLAGAYNEQFF
TGTGCCAGCGGAGGACTAGCGGGAGCTTACAATGAGCAGTTCTTC
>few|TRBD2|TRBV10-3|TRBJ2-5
CAISEASGAETQYF
TGTGCCATCAGTGAAGCTAGCGGCGCAGAGACCCAGTACTTC
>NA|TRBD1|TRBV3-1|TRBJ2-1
CASSQQGQGKYNEQFF
TGTGCCAGCAGCCAACAAGGACAGGGAAAGTACAATGAGCAGTTCTTC
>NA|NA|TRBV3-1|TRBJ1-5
CASSPAGENQPQHF
TGTGCCAGCAGCCCGGCAGGGGAGAATCAGCCCCAGCATTTT
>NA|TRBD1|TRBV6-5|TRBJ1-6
CASSYSTGGNSPLHF
TGTGCCAGCAGTTACTCTACAGGGGGTAATTCACCCCTCCACTTT
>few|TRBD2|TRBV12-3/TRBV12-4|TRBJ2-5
CASGRAGGETQYF
TGTGCCAGCGGGAGGGCCGGGGGAGAGACCCAGTACTTC
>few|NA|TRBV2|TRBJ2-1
CASTLGRSRYNEQFF
TGTGCCAGCACGCTGGGACGGTCAAGATACAATGAGCAGTTCTTC
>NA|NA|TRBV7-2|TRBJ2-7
CASSRDPRGSYEQYF
TGTGCCAGCAGCCGGGACCCGCGAGGGAGCTACGAGCAGTACTTC
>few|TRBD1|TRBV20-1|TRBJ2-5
CSAPRGRETQYF
TGCAGTGCCCCCAGGGGGCGGGAGACCCAGTACTTC
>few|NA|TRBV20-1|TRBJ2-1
CSAREIRAGISYNEQFF
TGCAGTGCTAGAGAGATACGCGCCGGGATTTCCTACAATGAGCAGTTCTTC
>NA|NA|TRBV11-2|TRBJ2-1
CASSSTVTGLVYEQFF
TGTGCCAGCAGCTCGACAGTCACCGGGCTGGTATATGAGCAGTTCTTC
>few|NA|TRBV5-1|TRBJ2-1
CASIRDSRGEQFF
TGCGCCAGCATCCGGGACTCCCGAGGGGAGCAGTTCTTC
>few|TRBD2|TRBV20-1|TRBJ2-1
CSAGGLAGDEQFF
TGCAGTGCTGGGGGACTAGCGGGAGATGAGCAGTTCTTC
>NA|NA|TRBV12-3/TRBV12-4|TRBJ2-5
CASSGYSQETQYF
TGTGCCAGCAGCGGATACTCGCAAGAGACCCAGTACTTC
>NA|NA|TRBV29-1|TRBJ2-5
CSVAGGGGTQETQYF
TGCAGCGTTGCCGGTGGGGGCGGGACCCAAGAGACCCAGTACTTC
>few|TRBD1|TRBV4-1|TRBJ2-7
CASSQGRGHYEQYF
TGCGCCAGCAGCCAAGGCAGGGGGCATTACGAGCAGTACTTC
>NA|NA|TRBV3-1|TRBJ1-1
CASSSRRGTEAFF
TGTGCCAGCAGCTCCCGACGAGGAACTGAAGCTTTCTTT
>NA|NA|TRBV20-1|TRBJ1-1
CSAIWGADTEAFF
TGCAGTGCTATCTGGGGGGCGGACACTGAAGCTTTCTTT
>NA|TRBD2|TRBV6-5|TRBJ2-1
CASSYSGLAGVEQFF
TGTGCCAGCAGTTACTCGGGACTAGCGGGAGTTGAGCAGTTCTTC
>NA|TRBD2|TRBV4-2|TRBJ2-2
CASSQASGDNTGELFF
TGTGCCAGCAGCCAAGCCAGCGGGGATAACACCGGGGAGCTGTTTTTT
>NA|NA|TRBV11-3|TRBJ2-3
CASSYSFADTQYF
TGTGCCAGCAGCTATAGCTTCGCAGATACGCAGTATTTT
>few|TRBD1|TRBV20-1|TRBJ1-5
CSATDRGLQPQHF
TGCAGTGCTACCGACAGGGGATTGCAGCCCCAGCATTTT
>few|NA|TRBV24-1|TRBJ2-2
CATSDSGQTNTGELFF
TGTGCCACCAGTGATTCGGGACAAACGAACACCGGGGAGCTGTTTTTT
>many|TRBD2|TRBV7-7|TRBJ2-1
CASSPTSGAYNEQFF
TGTGCCAGCAGCCCTACTAGCGGGGCCTACAATGAGCAGTTCTTC
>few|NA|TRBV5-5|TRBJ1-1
CASSPRAGEAEAFF
TGTGCCAGCAGCCCGAGGGCAGGGGAGGCTGAAGCTTTCTTT
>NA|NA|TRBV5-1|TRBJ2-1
CASSTVTQQFF
TGCGCCAGCAGCACTGTGACTCAGCAGTTCTTC
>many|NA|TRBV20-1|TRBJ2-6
CSASQEFLANVLTF
TGCAGTGCTAGTCAGGAGTTCTTGGCCAACGTCCTGACTTTC
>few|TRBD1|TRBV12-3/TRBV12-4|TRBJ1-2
CASSLSPSTGSGGYTF
TGTGCCAGCAGTTTATCCCCCTCGACAGGGTCGGGTGGCTACACCTTC
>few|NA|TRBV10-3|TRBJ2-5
CAISGGQTVQETQYF
TGTGCCATCAGCGGCGGACAGACAGTCCAAGAGACCCAGTACTTC
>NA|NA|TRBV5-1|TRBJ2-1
CASSLGRVEREQFF
TGCGCCAGCAGCCTGGGGCGAGTTGAACGGGAGCAGTTCTTC
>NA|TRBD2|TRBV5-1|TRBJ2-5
CASRAGEETQYF
TGCGCCAGCAGAGCGGGAGAAGAGACCCAGTACTTC